The T cell receptor beta chain under discussion was sequenced for a study of molecular identifiers for immune sequencing clone quantification. Using a CD8+CD4-CCR7+CD45RA+ phenotype, naive CD8 T cells were sorted. Study-wide results and caveats: Underestimated sizes of highly expanded clones could result from identical TCR molecules that share a barcode. Spiked Jurkat TCR RNA equivalent to one cell reportedly surfaced among over 850,000 naive cells.

Generation of bulk TCR libraries relied on previously described methods and listed TCR primers. Each CDR3 protein is one row after TCRdb ran MiXCR on the PCR reads. The table lists approximately 680,000 distinct CDR3 sequences, 25% of them singletons. CDR1 GTSNPN and CDR2 SVGIG come from the germline V gene (reference sequence). With 0 bases removed from V and 5 bases from J, the gap between germline ends came to 7 bases. This CDR3 comprises 13 residues. A word on this clonotype: Antigen: not known. A much larger clone lies one base from this, so it may be a read error.

Material: naive CD8+ T cells from blood, with Jurkat cell RNA spiked in. Subset in this sample: FACS-sorted CD8+CD4-CCR7+CD45RA+ naive T cells. The sequence came from a human donor in good health. Some libraries in this study had Jurkat cell RNA spiked in. The V gene is TRBV30, the J gene TRBJ2-2; D gene uncertain. The CDR3: CAWSVIGTGELFF. CDR3 bases: TGTGCCTGGAGTGTGATAGGAACCGGGGAGCTGTTTTTT.